This passage covers 9 T cell receptor beta chains from one sample sequenced in a study of control samples from healthy donors and cancer patients. The data were produced by immunoSEQ multiplex PCR, yet TCRdb's version contains in-frame clones alone and is incomplete. The sample shows approximately 150,000 clones, roughly 94% of them seen only once. The sequenced sample consisted of PBMCs. The receptors come from a man aged 55 to 70 with colorectal cancer.

This clone is a singleton in its sample. The CDR3 nucleotides read TGTGCCAGCCGCCGGACCGAGATTAATTCACCCCTCCACTTT. Its translation: CASRRTEINSPLHF. The chain combines TRBV3-1 (or the pseudogene TRBV3-2) with TRBJ1-6; D unresolved. V gave up 8 bases and J gave up 6 bases, with 14 bases separating them. This CDR3 has 14 residues. The germline gives CDR1 LGHDT, CDR2 YNNKEL (reference sequence).

This chain joins TRBV19 and TRBJ1-1, with D perhaps TRBD1 (5 bases). The germline V gene has CDR1 LNHDA and CDR2 SQIVND (reference sequence). There are 15 residues in the CDR3. The ends were cut back, 5 bases at V and 1 base at J, with 14 bases in the middle. The CDR3 DNA reads as TGTGCCAGTAGTCCGCCCGGGACGGAGAACACTGAAGCTTTCTTT. Translated: CASSPPGTENTEAFF. The full variable domain, with the rest looked up from reference TRBV19 and TRBJ1-1, is DGGITQSPKYLFRKEGQNVTLSCEQNLNHDAMYWYRQDPGQGLRLIYYSQIVNDFQKGDIAEGYSVSREKKESFPLTVTSAQKNPTAFYLCASSPPGTENTEAFFGQGTRLTVV.

The chain carries TRBV5-1 and TRBJ2-5, with TRBD2 identical over 11 bases. Trimming removed 4 bases from V and 1 base from J; junction bases left unmatched: 6. Germline CDR1 and CDR2: SGHRS and YFSETQ. The CDR3 runs 16 residues. CDR3 sequence: CASSPIAGGSQETQYF. Here the CDR3 DNA reads TGCGCCAGCAGCCCCATAGCGGGGGGGTCCCAAGAGACCCAGTACTTC.

V and J are TRBV5-4 and TRBJ1-1; no definite D call. CDR3 length equals 14 residues. Trimming shortened V by 5 bases and J by 0 bases, and 11 bases separated the two germline ends. The germline CDR1 and CDR2 sequences are SGHNT and YYREEE (reference sequence). The CDR3 DNA reads as TGTGCCAGCAGAAACGCAGGAGTGAACACTGAAGCTTTCTTT. Protein sequence: CASRNAGVNTEAFF.

The V and J genes are TRBV6-2 or TRBV6-3 and TRBJ2-5; the D gene is possibly TRBD2 (5 bases). This CDR3 comprises 15 residues. The V and J ends lost 0 bases and 5 bases respectively, with 13 bases between them. The germline V gene encodes CDR1 MNHEY and CDR2 SVGEGT. The CDR3 sequence: CASSYSFGVGETQYF. The DNA of the CDR3 is TGTGCCAGCAGTTACTCGTTCGGGGTAGGGGAGACCCAGTACTTC.

This chain connects TRBV5-5 to TRBJ2-1, with D possibly being TRBD2 (5 bases). The CDR3 sequence is 15 residues long. V lost 6 bases, J lost 3 bases, and 16 bases lay in between. Per germline, CDR1 SGHKS and CDR2 YYEKEE (reference sequence). The CDR3 nucleotides read TGTGCCAGCATTGAAGGGAGCGGCGTCTACAATGAGCAGTTCTTC. It translates to CASIEGSGVYNEQFF.

The genes are TRBV5-6 and TRBJ2-7; D gene unclear. This CDR3 comprises 12 residues. Per the germline V gene, CDR1 is SGHDT and CDR2 is YYEEEE. V was pared by 2 bases and J by 4 bases, with 7 bases between. This CDR3 is CASSLSEYEQYF. In nucleotides, the CDR3 is TGTGCCAGCAGCTTATCAGAGTACGAGCAGTACTTC.

V and J are TRBV7-6 and TRBJ2-2, with D possibly TRBD2 on 6 matching bases. This CDR3 is built from 15 residues. The germline gives CDR1 SGHVS, CDR2 FNYEAQ. V was pared by 2 bases and J by 0 bases, with 7 bases between. The CDR3 bases are TGTGCCAGCAGCTTACGCGGGACGAACACCGGGGAGCTGTTTTTT. This sequence encodes CASSLRGTNTGELFF.

This rearrangement joins TRBV5-1 to TRBJ2-3; D ambiguous. The V end was cut by 4 bases, the J end by 2 bases, with 14 bases between. Germline CDR1 reads SGHRS; CDR2 reads YFSETQ. This CDR3 spans 15 amino acids. The CDR3 DNA is TGCGCCAGCAGCCGTGACAACGGCGTCACAGATACGCAGTATTTT. Translation gives CASSRDNGVTDTQYF. The full variable domain, its missing parts supplied by reference TRBV5-1 and TRBJ2-3, is KAGVTQTPRYLIKTRGQQVTLSCSPISGHRSVSWYQQTPGQGLQFLFEYFSETQRNKGNFPGRFSGRQFSNSRSEMNVSTLELGDSALYLCASSRDNGVTDTQYFGPGTRLTVL.